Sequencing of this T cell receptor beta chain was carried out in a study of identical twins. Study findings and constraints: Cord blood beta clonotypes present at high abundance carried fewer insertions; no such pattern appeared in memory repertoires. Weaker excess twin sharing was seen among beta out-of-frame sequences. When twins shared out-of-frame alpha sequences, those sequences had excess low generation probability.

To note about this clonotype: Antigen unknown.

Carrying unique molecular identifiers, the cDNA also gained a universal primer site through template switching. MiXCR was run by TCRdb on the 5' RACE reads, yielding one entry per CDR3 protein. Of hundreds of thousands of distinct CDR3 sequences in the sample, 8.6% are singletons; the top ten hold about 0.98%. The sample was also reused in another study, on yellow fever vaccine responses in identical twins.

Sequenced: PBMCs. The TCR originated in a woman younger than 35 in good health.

DNA of the CDR3: TGTGCCAGCAGGGTGACAGGGGGCTCAGAAAAACTGTTTTTT. Translated: CASRVTGGSEKLFF. The chain has TRBV12-3 or TRBV12-4 and TRBJ1-4; TRBD1 matches 10 bases. Losses at the gene ends were 6 bases for V and 8 bases for J; bases not matched to a gene: 6. The CDR3 spans 14 residues.